This T cell receptor beta chain was documented in a study of graft-versus-host responses after intestinal transplantation. The wider study: In this cohort, recipients had multivisceral, liver-intestinal, or isolated intestinal transplants. Anti-thymocyte globulin was used for induction in all recipients, who then took tacrolimus and steroids for about 3 years.

Turning to this clone: What it binds is not known.

Study-wide results and limits: GvH clones turned up in recipient marrow; some had shown up first in ileum or blood. Early post-transplant HvG declines showed an association with peak circulating GvH clone levels.

The CDR3 is made up of 18 amino acids. V lost 0 bases, J lost 4 bases, and 22 bases lay in between. Germline V lookup: CDR1 SGHDT, CDR2 YYEEEE. Clones were sequenced by immunoSEQ multiplex PCR, and TCRdb holds only the in-frame ones, with some missing. The sample yields 20,000 or so clones, approximately 92% seen once. The source is a human patient who received an intestinal transplant, so some T cells may come from the graft donor. The V gene is TRBV5-6, the J gene TRBJ2-5, with D possibly matching TRBD1 (7 bases). The sample was PBMCs, taken approximately 370 days after transplant. The DNA of the CDR3 is TGTGCCAGCAGCTTGGAGGGTAGCAGGGGGGCCCTGGTAGAGACCCAGTACTTC. Translating gives CASSLEGSRGALVETQYF.